One and the same sample provided the 2 T cell receptor beta chains below, sequenced in a study of patients and donors after allogeneic stem cell transplantation (dated by TCRdb to the early 2020s). Libraries were constructed by RT-PCR. TCRdb records NextSeq 550 as the sequencer. The raw public data were reprocessed by TCRdb itself: fastp quality trimming at Q25, MiXCR clonotype calling, in-frame beta chains only. Every entry covers one CDR3 protein and lists the most common genes and DNA from its rows. Across this sample there are under 200,000 distinct CDR3 sequences, with about 29% seen only once. Approximately 3.5% of the sample comes from the top ten. Sequencing was done on a sample of blood, either unsorted or a sorted T cell fraction (not recorded which). The receptors originated from a human donor who was either an allogeneic HSCT recipient or a stem cell or donor lymphocyte infusion donor (not recorded which). It is not recorded whose cells these are; they may come from a transplant donor.

V gene TRBV7-9 combines with J gene TRBJ1-2; D ambiguous. Trimming took off 1 base at V and 13 bases at J, with 13 bases between the two ends. The CDR3 loop spans 12 amino acids. The germline gives CDR1 SEHNR, CDR2 FQNEAQ (reference sequence). Here the CDR3 reads CASSLDLRDPTF. The CDR3 DNA sequence: TGTGCCAGCAGCTTAGATCTAAGGGATCCCACCTTC.

The gene calls are TRBV28 and TRBJ2-7; D is tentatively TRBD1 or TRBD2 (5 bases each). Germline CDR1 reads MDHEN; CDR2 reads SYDVKM. The CDR3 consists of 15 residues. V was clipped by 2 bases and J by 3 bases, with 14 bases between them. The CDR3 here is CASSLRGVSLYEQYF. The CDR3 DNA is TGTGCCAGCAGTTTACGAGGGGTGAGCCTCTACGAGCAGTACTTC. The variable domain in full, completed from reference TRBV28 and TRBJ2-7, reads DVKVTQSSRYLVKRTGEKVFLECVQDMDHENMFWYRQDPGLGLRLIYFSYDVKMKEKGDIPEGYSVSREKKERFSLILESASTNQTSMYLCASSLRGVSLYEQYFGPGTRLTVT.